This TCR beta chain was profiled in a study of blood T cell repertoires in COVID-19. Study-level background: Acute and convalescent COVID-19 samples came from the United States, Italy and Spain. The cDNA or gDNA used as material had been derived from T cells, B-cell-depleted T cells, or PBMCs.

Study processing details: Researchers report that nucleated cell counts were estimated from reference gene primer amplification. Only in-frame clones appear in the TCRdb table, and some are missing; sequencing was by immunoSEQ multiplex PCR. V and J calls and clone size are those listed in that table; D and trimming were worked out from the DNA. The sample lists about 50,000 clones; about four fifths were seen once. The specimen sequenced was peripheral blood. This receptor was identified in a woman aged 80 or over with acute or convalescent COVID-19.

DNA for the CDR3: TGTGCCAGCAGTTACCCACAGGGGGCTTTCTTT. Its protein is CASSYPQGAFF. The chain uses TRBV6-5 and TRBJ1-1, with TRBD1 matching over 7 bases. Looked up from germline, CDR1 is MNHEY and CDR2 is SVGAGI. V shed 2 bases, J shed 11 bases, and the junction held 2 bases outside the gene matches. The CDR3 extends over 11 amino acids.